This is a list of T cell receptor beta chains from one sample in a study of T cells after somatic rescue of genetic block. Assay: immunoSEQ multiplex PCR; the TCRdb copy retains only in-frame clones and omits some. The sample includes about 15,000 clones, under 75% of them seen just once. Sequencing was performed on peripheral blood mononuclear cells (PBMCs). Receptor source: a boy younger than 18. Each CDR3 is given with its conserved first and last residue. A D gene is named only where the DNA matches it firmly. The size field is filled for only some rows; it gives once, few, many or a size class.

J: TRBJ2-5; D: TRBD1; size: once; V: TRBV2; DNA: TGTGCCAGCGGGGGGAGGGACAGGGGAGAGACCCAGTACTTC; CDR3: CASGGRDRGETQYF
J: TRBJ1-5; D: NA; size: NA; V: TRBV28; DNA: TGTGCCAGCAGTTTGGGTCAGCCCCAGCATTTT; CDR3: CASSLGQPQHF
J: TRBJ2-3; D: TRBD1; size: NA; V: TRBV7-9; DNA: TGTGCCAGCAGCTTAGCGCGACAGGGGGCAGATACGCAGTATTTT; CDR3: CASSLARQGADTQYF
J: TRBJ2-1; D: NA; size: NA; V: TRBV28; DNA: TGTGCCAAAGAGCGGGACAATGAGCAGTTCTTC; CDR3: CAKERDNEQFF
J: TRBJ2-7; D: NA; size: NA; V: TRBV21-1; DNA: TGTGCCAGCAGCAAAGTTAAACGGGTATGGGAGCAGTACTTC; CDR3: CASSKVKRVWEQYF
J: TRBJ1-3; D: NA; size: few; V: TRBV9; DNA: TGTGCCAGCAGCGCTCCCCGGGACGGCCTCTCTGGAAACACCATATATTTT; CDR3: CASSAPRDGLSGNTIYF
J: TRBJ1-2; D: NA; size: NA; V: TRBV28; DNA: TGTGCCAGCAGCCCCCCATGGGGAGCTAACTATGGCTACACCTTC; CDR3: CASSPPWGANYGYTF
J: TRBJ2-2; D: NA; size: NA; V: TRBV7-5; DNA: TGTGCCAGAAGCTTCGAGCCCAGGGCGGACGGGGAGCTGTTTTTT; CDR3: CARSFEPRADGELFF
J: TRBJ2-7; D: TRBD2; size: NA; V: TRBV7-9; DNA: TGTGCCAGCAGCTTAGGGACTAGCGGCTTATGGGAGCAGTACTTC; CDR3: CASSLGTSGLWEQYF
J: TRBJ2-2; D: NA; size: NA; V: TRBV9; DNA: TGTGCCAGCAGTTTCCAGGACACCGGGGAGCTGTTTTTT; CDR3: CASSFQDTGELFF
J: TRBJ1-4; D: NA; size: NA; V: TRBV5-6; DNA: TGTGCCAGCAGCACCCCGAGGGAGGGACGGAAAGCTAATGAAAAACTGTTTTTT; CDR3: CASSTPREGRKANEKLFF
J: TRBJ1-1; D: NA; size: NA; V: TRBV14; DNA: TGTGCCAGCAGCCAGCAGCCTTTATTCTATAACACTGAAGCTTTCTTT; CDR3: CASSQQPLFYNTEAFF
J: TRBJ2-7; D: NA; size: NA; V: TRBV19; DNA: TGTGCCAGTAGTGGGGGGGCCGGACCCTACGAGCAGTACTTC; CDR3: CASSGGAGPYEQYF
J: TRBJ1-2; D: NA; size: NA; V: TRBV7-3; DNA: TGTGCCAGCAGCTTACACAAGGTGCCTACCTATGGCTACACCTTC; CDR3: CASSLHKVPTYGYTF
J: TRBJ2-7; D: NA; size: NA; V: TRBV5-1; DNA: TGCGCCAGCAGCTTGGTGGGTAGCGGCTCCTACGAGCAGTACTTC; CDR3: CASSLVGSGSYEQYF
J: TRBJ2-7; D: NA; size: NA; V: TRBV10-2; DNA: TGCGCCAGCAGCGGGGCCTACGAGCAGTACTTC; CDR3: CASSGAYEQYF
J: TRBJ2-1; D: TRBD1; size: NA; V: TRBV11-2; DNA: TGTGCCAGCAGCCCTCGGACAGGGAGCTGGAATGAGCAGTTCTTC; CDR3: CASSPRTGSWNEQFF
J: TRBJ1-3; D: NA; size: NA; V: TRBV28; DNA: TGTGCCAGCAGTTGGGTACAGCTCTCTGGAAACACCATATATTTT; CDR3: CASSWVQLSGNTIYF
J: TRBJ2-1; D: NA; size: NA; V: TRBV5-5; DNA: TGTGCCAGCAGCTTAGACGGGGGCGCTTACAATGAGCAGTTCTTC; CDR3: CASSLDGGAYNEQFF
J: TRBJ1-1; D: TRBD1; size: NA; V: TRBV27; DNA: TGTGCCAGCAGTTTAGGGACAGGAGGCGCTGAAGCTTTCTTT; CDR3: CASSLGTGGAEAFF
J: TRBJ1-2; D: NA; size: NA; V: TRBV10-3; DNA: TGTGCCATCAACGAGTGGACTTATGGCTACACCTTC; CDR3: CAINEWTYGYTF
J: TRBJ2-1; D: TRBD2; size: NA; V: TRBV6-1; DNA: TGTGCCAGCAGTGAACGGACTAGATACAATGAGCAGTTCTTC; CDR3: CASSERTRYNEQFF
J: TRBJ2-1; D: NA; size: NA; V: TRBV6-6; DNA: TGTGCCAGCAGTACGTGGGGAGCACATTTCGATGAGCAGTTCTTC; CDR3: CASSTWGAHFDEQFF
J: TRBJ1-4; D: NA; size: NA; V: TRBV10-3; DNA: TGTGCCATCAGTGAGTCAGGGAGAACTAATGAAAAACTGTTTTTT; CDR3: CAISESGRTNEKLFF
J: TRBJ1-4; D: TRBD1; size: NA; V: TRBV5-1; DNA: TGCGCCAGCAGCTTGGGTCAGGGGGTTCGTAATGAAAAACTGTTTTTT; CDR3: CASSLGQGVRNEKLFF
J: TRBJ1-6; D: TRBD1; size: NA; V: TRBV6-1; DNA: TGTGCCAGCAGCCTCTTGGGACAGGGGGTAAACCACTTT; CDR3: CASSLLGQGVNHF
J: TRBJ2-3; D: TRBD1; size: NA; V: TRBV7-9; DNA: TGTGCCAGCAGCTTACGGGGACAGGGGATCACAGATACGCAGTATTTT; CDR3: CASSLRGQGITDTQYF
J: TRBJ2-7; D: TRBD1; size: NA; V: TRBV5-1; DNA: TGCGCCAGCAGCCCGTTGGACAGGGGTTACGAGCAGTACTTC; CDR3: CASSPLDRGYEQYF
J: TRBJ1-1; D: TRBD1; size: NA; V: TRBV10-2; DNA: TGCGCCAGCAGCGGACAGGGGAACACTGAAGCTTTCTTT; CDR3: CASSGQGNTEAFF
J: TRBJ1-1; D: NA; size: NA; V: TRBV27; DNA: TGTGCCAGCAGTTCCCCAAACACTGAAGCTTTCTTT; CDR3: CASSSPNTEAFF
J: TRBJ1-2; D: NA; size: NA; V: TRBV7-6; DNA: TGTGCCAGCAGCTTTACGGGGCAGGGTGCGGGCTACACCTTC; CDR3: CASSFTGQGAGYTF
J: TRBJ2-7; D: NA; size: NA; V: TRBV28; DNA: TGTGCCGGCAGTTTAGCTCAGATCTACGAGCAGTACTTC; CDR3: CAGSLAQIYEQYF
J: TRBJ1-2; D: NA; size: NA; V: TRBV6-5; DNA: TGTGCCAGCAGTTACAGAACCGACAACTATGGCTACACCTTC; CDR3: CASSYRTDNYGYTF
J: TRBJ2-3; D: NA; size: NA; V: TRBV5-6; DNA: TGTGCCAGCAGCTGGGACTTTAGCACAGATACGCAGTATTTT; CDR3: CASSWDFSTDTQYF
J: TRBJ1-2; D: NA; size: NA; V: TRBV25-1; DNA: TGTGCCAGCGAAGGCAATGGCTACACCTTC; CDR3: CASEGNGYTF
J: TRBJ2-7; D: NA; size: NA; V: TRBV5-8; DNA: TGTGCCAGCAGCTTGGCATCCTCCTACGAGCAGTACTTC; CDR3: CASSLASSYEQYF
J: TRBJ2-5; D: TRBD1; size: NA; V: TRBV7-2; DNA: TGTGCCAGCAGCTCATGGACAGGGAAGGAGACCCAGTACTTC; CDR3: CASSSWTGKETQYF
J: TRBJ1-1; D: NA; size: NA; V: TRBV11-1; DNA: TGTGCCAGCAGCCTACTTCTTCCCACTGAAGCTTTCTTT; CDR3: CASSLLLPTEAFF
J: TRBJ2-4; D: TRBD1; size: NA; V: TRBV6-5; DNA: TGTGCCAGCGGACAGGGCCTAGCCAAAAACATTCAGTACTTC; CDR3: CASGQGLAKNIQYF
J: TRBJ1-1; D: NA; size: NA; V: TRBV19; DNA: TGTGCCAGTAGTATATATAAGGGCCGGAACACTGAAGCTTTCTTT; CDR3: CASSIYKGRNTEAFF
J: TRBJ1-2; D: TRBD1; size: NA; V: TRBV19; DNA: TGTGCCAGTAGTCGGGACAGAGCTAACTATGGCTACACCTTC; CDR3: CASSRDRANYGYTF
J: TRBJ1-1; D: NA; size: once; V: TRBV10-3; DNA: TGTGCCATCAGCATCGGGATGAACACTGAAGCTTTCTTT; CDR3: CAISIGMNTEAFF
J: TRBJ2-1; D: TRBD1; size: NA; V: TRBV7-7; DNA: TGTGCCAGCAGCCCCGGGACAGGGGGCCCCAATGAGCAGTTCTTC; CDR3: CASSPGTGGPNEQFF
J: TRBJ1-2; D: NA; size: NA; V: TRBV7-8; DNA: TGTGCCAGCAGCCCCGGTCTCGGAAGGGGCTACACCTTC; CDR3: CASSPGLGRGYTF
J: TRBJ2-5; D: NA; size: NA; V: TRBV29-1; DNA: TGCAGCGTTGTGGAGACTTTTCCACAAGAGACCCAGTACTTC; CDR3: CSVVETFPQETQYF
J: TRBJ2-5; D: TRBD2; size: NA; V: TRBV28; DNA: TGTGCCAGCAGTAGGGGGTGGACTAGCGGGAGGTTGGAGACCCAGTACTTC; CDR3: CASSRGWTSGRLETQYF
J: TRBJ1-2; D: NA; size: few; V: TRBV2; DNA: TGTGCCAGCAGTGTGAACAGGGATGTCGGTGACTATGGCTACACCTTC; CDR3: CASSVNRDVGDYGYTF
J: TRBJ2-5; D: NA; size: NA; V: TRBV5-1; DNA: TGCGCCAGCAGCTCTCAAGGTCATCAAGAGACCCAGTACTTC; CDR3: CASSSQGHQETQYF